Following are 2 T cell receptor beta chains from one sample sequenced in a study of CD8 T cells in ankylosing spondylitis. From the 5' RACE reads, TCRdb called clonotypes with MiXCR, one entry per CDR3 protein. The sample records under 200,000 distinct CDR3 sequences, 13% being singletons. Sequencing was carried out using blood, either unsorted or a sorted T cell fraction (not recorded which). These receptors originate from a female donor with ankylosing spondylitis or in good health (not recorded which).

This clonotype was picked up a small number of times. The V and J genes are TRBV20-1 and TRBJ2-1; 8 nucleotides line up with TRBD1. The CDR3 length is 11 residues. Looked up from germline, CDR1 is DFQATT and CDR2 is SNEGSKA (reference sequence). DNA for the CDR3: TGCAGGGTACAGGGGGGCAATGAGCAGTTCTTC. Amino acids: CRVQGGNEQFF.

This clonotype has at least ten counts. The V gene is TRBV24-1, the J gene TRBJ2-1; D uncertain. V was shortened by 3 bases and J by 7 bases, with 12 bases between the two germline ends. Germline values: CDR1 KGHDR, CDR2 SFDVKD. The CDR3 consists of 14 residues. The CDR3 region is CATSDRLVLNEQFF. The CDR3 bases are TGTGCCACCAGTGATCGCCTAGTTTTGAATGAGCAGTTCTTC.